The rows below give T cell receptor beta chains drawn from one sample of a study of identical twins. TCRdb re-called the 5' RACE reads through MiXCR, storing one row per CDR3 protein. The data contain about 660,000 distinct CDR3 sequences, 8.5% to 9% of them seen just once; the ten biggest clones take up approximately 0.94%. These data are also associated with another study on yellow fever vaccine responses in identical twins.

Sequencing was done on a sample of PBMCs. All receptors come from a woman between 18 and 30 years old in good health. CDR3s include the opening cysteine and the closing phenylalanine or tryptophan. Each record gives: J gene, clone size, V gene, D gene, CDR3 protein, CDR3 DNA. A D gene is named only where the DNA matches it firmly. Size tells how often a clone was seen (once, few, many) or the class of an expanded clone, and some rows leave it out.

TRBJ2-1 - TRBV11-3 - CASSYSSASSYNEQFF TGTGCCAGCAGTTATTCTAGCGCCAGCTCCTACAATGAGCAGTTCTTC
TRBJ2-5 - TRBV27 - CASSLFGGSEETQYF TGTGCCAGCAGTTTATTTGGGGGTTCTGAAGAGACCCAGTACTTC
TRBJ2-6 - TRBV11-2 - CASNLGSGANVLTF TGTGCCAGCAACTTGGGGTCTGGGGCCAACGTCCTGACTTTC
TRBJ1-5 - TRBV27 - CASSPSQGWNQPQHF TGTGCCAGCAGTCCCTCCCAGGGTTGGAATCAGCCCCAGCATTTT
TRBJ2-6 - TRBV24-1 TRBD1 CATSEPRTGTGANVLTF TGTGCCACCAGTGAACCCCGGACAGGGACTGGGGCCAACGTCCTGACTTTC
TRBJ2-2 many TRBV12-3/TRBV12-4 - CASSLPTGRGELFF TGTGCCAGCAGTCTTCCTACAGGGCGCGGGGAGCTGTTTTTT
TRBJ2-1 few TRBV11-3 - CASSLDMVNEQFF TGTGCCAGCAGCTTAGATATGGTTAATGAGCAGTTCTTC
TRBJ1-1 few TRBV20-1 - CSARAEQGGTEAFF TGCAGTGCTAGAGCGGAGCAGGGAGGCACTGAAGCTTTCTTT
TRBJ2-2 few TRBV24-1 TRBD1 CATRSTGEGTGELFF TGTGCCACCCGAAGTACAGGGGAAGGAACCGGGGAGCTGTTTTTT
TRBJ2-5 - TRBV7-6 - CASSLGVTQETQYF TGTGCCAGCAGCTTAGGGGTGACCCAAGAGACCCAGTACTTC
TRBJ2-7 many TRBV4-3 TRBD2 CASSQLAENSYEQYF TGCGCCAGCAGCCAACTAGCGGAAAACTCCTACGAGCAGTACTTC
TRBJ2-5 - TRBV7-9 - CASSLSDGQETQYF TGTGCCAGCAGCTTATCTGACGGCCAAGAGACCCAGTACTTC
TRBJ1-5 many TRBV15 - CATSRVGPSNQPQHF TGTGCCACCAGCAGAGTGGGCCCAAGCAATCAGCCCCAGCATTTT
TRBJ1-2 many TRBV12-3/TRBV12-4 TRBD1 CASSQQGRYGYTF TGTGCCAGCAGTCAACAGGGGCGGTATGGCTACACCTTC
TRBJ1-2 - TRBV12-3/TRBV12-4 - CASSLGPGLGGYTF TGTGCCAGCAGTTTAGGACCGGGACTAGGCGGCTACACCTTC
TRBJ2-7 few TRBV20-1 TRBD2 CSATSGGLSSYEQYF TGCAGTGCTACGAGCGGGGGGCTGAGCTCCTACGAGCAGTACTTC
TRBJ2-7 few TRBV6-1 - CASRMTGTNEQYF TGTGCCAGCAGGATGACCGGGACAAACGAGCAGTACTTC
TRBJ2-5 - TRBV20-1 TRBD2 CSARVVRGVLGTQYF TGCAGTGCTAGAGTTGTGCGGGGGGTATTGGGGACCCAGTACTTC
TRBJ2-3 many TRBV7-8 - CASIGQFSDTQYF TGTGCCAGCATCGGACAGTTTTCAGATACGCAGTATTTT
TRBJ2-2 - TRBV2 - CASSAPQGTGELFF TGTGCCAGCAGTGCCCCACAAGGGACCGGGGAGCTGTTTTTT
TRBJ2-1 - TRBV7-7 - CASSLGGFPNEQFF TGTGCTAGCAGCTTAGGCGGCTTTCCCAATGAGCAGTTCTTC
TRBJ2-5 many TRBV5-1 - CASSLGTLGMETQYF TGCGCCAGCAGCTTGGGGACACTTGGAATGGAGACCCAGTACTTC